Shown below are 20 T cell receptor beta chains from a single sample sequenced in a study of regulatory T cells in long-lasting Graves disease. According to the study, TCR beta libraries were built with iRepertoire HTBI primers and CDR3-region Arm-PCR. In TCRdb, the multiplex PCR reads were re-called with MiXCR into one record per CDR3 protein. The sample includes about 470,000 distinct CDR3 sequences, about a sixth seen only once; the top ten take 9.5% to 15%. Time point indicated: newly diagnosed GD, antithyroid drugs for less than 3 months. The TCR library was prepared using RNA isolated from PBMCs. These sequences were also reported in another study, on T cells in Graves' hyperthyroidism and ophthalmopathy.

The starting material was peripheral blood mononuclear cells (PBMCs), obtained at new diagnosis, from a patient treated with antithyroid drugs. These receptors were collected from a man aged 35 to 55 with Graves disease.

This clonotype appeared many times. The chain recombines TRBV7-9 with TRBJ1-2; D is possibly TRBD1 (6 bases). The CDR3 runs 13 residues. The V gene's germline CDR1 is SEHNR and CDR2 FQNEAQ (reference sequence). V dropped 3 bases and J dropped 8 bases, with 13 bases sitting between them. In nucleotides, the CDR3 is TGTGCCAGCAGCTTGGCAGGGGCGCAAGGCTACACCTTC. Protein: CASSLAGAQGYTF. Filled out from reference TRBV7-9 and TRBJ1-2, the complete variable domain reads DTGVSQNPRHKITKRGQNVTFRCDPISEHNRLYWYRQTLGQGPEFLTYFQNEAQLEKSRLLSDRFSAERPKGSFSTLEIQRTEQGDSAMYLCASSLAGAQGYTFGSGTRLTVV.

This clonotype was picked up many times. The chain has TRBV6-1 and TRBJ2-5; D is ambiguous. Between the trimmed V and J ends, which lost 0 bases and 5 bases, there was a span of 4 bases. CDR1 is MNHNS, CDR2 SASEGT, per germline. The CDR3 is 12 amino acids. CDR3 amino acids: CASSEARETQYF. The CDR3 region has the DNA TGTGCCAGCAGTGAAGCGAGGGAGACCCAGTACTTC.

This clonotype has a count of ten or more. The chain uses TRBV5-1 and TRBJ2-5, with 7 positions matching TRBD2. Trimming at V came to 0 bases and at J to 4 bases, leaving 6 bases not matched to a gene. The CDR3 totals 15 residues. From germline, CDR1 is SGHRS and CDR2 YFSETQ. The CDR3 protein is CASSLATSVGETQYF. CDR3 bases: TGCGCCAGCAGCTTGGCCACTAGCGTGGGAGAGACCCAGTACTTC.

A note on this clonotype: Given a much more abundant clone one base away, this may be a read error. The chain couples TRBV5-5 to TRBJ2-3; D remains unclear. Trimming shortened V by 4 bases and J by 4 bases, and 16 bases separated the two germline ends. Germline V lookup: CDR1 SGHKS, CDR2 YYEKEE (reference sequence). The CDR3 is 15 residues long. The CDR3 loop is CASSPPDRHADTQYF. DNA for the CDR3: TGTGCCAGCAGCCCGCCCGACCGACATGCAGATACGCAGTATTTT.

This clonotype was detected ten times or more. This chain joins TRBV20-1 and TRBJ2-3, with D perhaps matching TRBD2 (5 bases). V was clipped by 4 bases and J by 6 bases, with 11 bases between them. Germline lookup yields CDR1 DFQATT and CDR2 SNEGSKA (reference sequence). The CDR3 extends over 12 amino acids. CDR3 coding DNA: TGCAGTGCTAAACTAGTCTCCGATACGCAGTATTTT. Protein product: CSAKLVSDTQYF.

V and J are TRBV4-2 and TRBJ2-5, with D perhaps matching TRBD2 (5 bases). V lost 1 base, J lost 2 bases, and 8 bases lay in between. Per germline, CDR1 LGHNA and CDR2 YNFKEQ. The CDR3 runs 14 residues. The CDR3 reads CASSQAGSQETQYF. The CDR3 bases are TGTGCCAGCAGCCAAGCGGGAAGTCAAGAGACCCAGTACTTC.

Ten or more counts support this clonotype. The CDR3 loop is CASTRDRGRGGANVLTF. The DNA for the CDR3 is TGCGCCAGCACCCGGGACAGGGGGCGCGGTGGGGCCAACGTCCTGACTTTC. The chain links TRBV5-1 to TRBJ2-6; 12 bases agree with TRBD1. The CDR3 is 17 residues long. CDR1 and CDR2 (germline): SGHRS, YFSETQ. V was clipped by 6 bases and J by 3 bases; unmatched bases: 7.

This clonotype was counted ten times or more. The chain links TRBV20-1 to TRBJ1-5, with 7 bases lining up with TRBD1. V lost 4 bases to trimming and J lost 5 bases; unmatched junction nucleotides: 11. Germline lookup yields CDR1 DFQATT and CDR2 SNEGSKA (reference sequence). The CDR3 covers 15 residues. The CDR3 region has the DNA TGCAGTGCTATCCTCAGGGGGATTCGGGATCAGCCCCAGCATTTT. Its translation is CSAILRGIRDQPQHF.

This clonotype was seen only a few times. The V and J genes are TRBV24-1 and TRBJ1-2; maybe TRBD1 (6 bases). This CDR3 spans 13 amino acids. Germline V lookup: CDR1 KGHDR, CDR2 SFDVKD. With 3 bases removed from V and 6 bases from J, the gap between germline ends came to 10 bases. CDR3 sequence (DNA): TGTGCCACCAGTGATCTAGGACAGAATGGCTACACCTTC. Its protein is CATSDLGQNGYTF.

This clonotype was counted ten times or more. The gene calls are TRBV24-1 and TRBJ1-5; D ambiguous. The V end was cut by 3 bases, the J end by 5 bases, with 13 bases between. The germline CDR1 and CDR2 sequences are KGHDR and SFDVKD. This CDR3 is built from 15 residues. CDR3 DNA sequence: TGTGCCACCAGTGATGTGGCAGGAGCAGATCAGCCCCAGCATTTT. This gives the protein CATSDVAGADQPQHF.

A word on this clonotype: The junction departs from germline at one end; a sequencing error may be responsible. The gene calls are TRBV29-1 and TRBJ2-1, with 10 bases aligning to TRBD2. CDR3 length: 14 amino acids. Germline V gene lookup returns CDR1 SQVTM and CDR2 ANQGSEA. The CDR3 bases are TGCAGCGTTGAACGGACTAGCGGATACAGTGAGCAGTTCTTC. This sequence encodes CSVERTSGYSEQFF.

This clonotype was counted only a few times. The chain has TRBV4-1 and TRBJ2-7; 8 bases are a match to TRBD2. Germline-derived CDR1 and CDR2 are MGHRA and YSYEKL. The CDR3 loop spans 15 amino acids. V dropped 1 base and J dropped 4; count of bases not matched to a gene: 6. The CDR3 loop is CASSQGTGGPYEQYF. DNA of the CDR3: TGCGCCAGCAGCCAAGGAACGGGAGGGCCATACGAGCAGTACTTC.

This clonotype was seen ten or more times. V and J are TRBV20-1 and TRBJ2-6; possibly TRBD1 or TRBD2 for D (5 bases each). Germline V gene sequence: CDR1 DFQATT, CDR2 SNEGSKA (reference sequence). The ends were cut back, 6 bases at V and 10 bases at J, with 19 bases in the middle. The CDR3 extends over 14 amino acids. CDR3 in amino acids: CSAEGSLLGNVLTF. CDR3 DNA sequence: TGCAGTGCCGAGGGGAGCTTACTGGGAAACGTCCTGACTTTC.

The rearrangement uses TRBV20-1 and TRBJ2-1, with 10 bases identical to TRBD2. The CDR3 is 17 residues long. V was clipped by 1 base and J by 10 bases; unmatched bases: 16. Germline values: CDR1 DFQATT, CDR2 SNEGSKA (reference sequence). The CDR3 DNA reads TGCAGTGCTAGAGGTGGAGGACTAGCGGACCCGGCAAGCGAGCAGTTCTTC. Its translation is CSARGGGLADPASEQFF.

The chain couples TRBV12-3 or TRBV12-4 to TRBJ2-4; D remains unclear. The V gene lost 0 bases and the J gene lost 7 bases, with 13 bases spanning the gap. The CDR3 has 15 residues. The CDR3 sequence is CASSLAPWGWNIQYF. CDR3 coding DNA: TGTGCCAGCAGTTTAGCACCCTGGGGTTGGAACATTCAGTACTTC.

This clonotype was seen ten or more times. The chain carries TRBV28 and TRBJ1-5, with TRBD1 identical over 9 bases. Germline CDR1 reads MDHEN; CDR2 reads SYDVKM. This CDR3 contains 15 residues. V trimming: 5 bases; J trimming: 5 bases; junction bases outside the gene matches: 7. The CDR3: CASSPGQGSDQPQHF. The CDR3 DNA is TGTGCCAGCAGTCCCGGACAGGGGAGCGATCAGCCCCAGCATTTT.

There are a few counts of this clonotype. The junction and the germline gene differ at one end; a read error may be behind it. The CDR3 loop is CSARDPRTSGRALGF. The CDR3 DNA sequence: TGCAGTGCTAGAGATCCCCGGACTAGCGGGAGGGCACTGGGCTTC. The V gene is TRBV20-1, the J gene TRBJ2-4; 15 bases align to TRBD2. Germline assignment: CDR1 DFQATT and CDR2 SNEGSKA (reference sequence). The CDR3 is 15 residues long.

This clonotype came up a few times. This chain links TRBV28 with TRBJ1-5; possibly TRBD1 for D (5 bases). Deletions cut 4 bases from V and 7 bases from J, with 11 bases between. Germline CDR1 is MDHEN and CDR2 is SYDVKM. The CDR3 consists of 13 residues. The CDR3 sequence: CASSWPWDQPQHF. CDR3 bases: TGTGCCAGCAGTTGGCCCTGGGACCAGCCCCAGCATTTT.

This clonotype was counted many times. This chain links TRBV7-9 with TRBJ2-3; D gene unclear. The CDR3 covers 14 residues. Trimming pared 5 bases from V and 2 bases from J, leaving 11 bases between. In germline, CDR1 is SEHNR, CDR2 FQNEAQ (reference sequence). The DNA for the CDR3 is TGTGCCAGCAGCCCCCTGAGGACCACAGATACGCAGTATTTT. Translation gives CASSPLRTTDTQYF.

Ten or more counts support this clonotype. The chain has TRBV12-3 or TRBV12-4 and TRBJ2-2, with D unresolved. The germline V and J ends were trimmed by 1 base and 1 base, with 1 base remaining between them. The CDR3 contains 13 residues. CDR3 protein: CASSLGNTGELFF. Written as DNA, the CDR3 is TGTGCCAGCAGTTTAGGGAACACCGGGGAGCTGTTTTTT.